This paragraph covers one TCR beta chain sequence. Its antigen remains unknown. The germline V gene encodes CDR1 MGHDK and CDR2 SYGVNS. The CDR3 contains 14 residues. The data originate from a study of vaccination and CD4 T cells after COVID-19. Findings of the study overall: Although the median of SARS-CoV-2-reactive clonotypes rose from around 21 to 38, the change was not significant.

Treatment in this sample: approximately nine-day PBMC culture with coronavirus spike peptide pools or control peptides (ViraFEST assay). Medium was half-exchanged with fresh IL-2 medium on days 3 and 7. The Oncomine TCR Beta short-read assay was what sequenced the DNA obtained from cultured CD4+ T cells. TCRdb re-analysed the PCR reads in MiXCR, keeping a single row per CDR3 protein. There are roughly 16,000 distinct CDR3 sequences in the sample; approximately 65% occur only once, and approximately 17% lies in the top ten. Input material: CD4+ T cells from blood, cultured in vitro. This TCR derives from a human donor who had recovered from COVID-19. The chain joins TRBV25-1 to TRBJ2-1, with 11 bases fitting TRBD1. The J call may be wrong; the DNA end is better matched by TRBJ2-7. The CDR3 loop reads CASSRGQGAYEQYF. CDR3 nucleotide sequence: TGTGCCAGCAGCCGAGGACAGGGGGCGTACGAGCAGTACTTC.